The 9 T cell receptor beta chains listed next were all sequenced from one sample in a study of blood T cell repertoires in COVID-19. Assay used: immunoSEQ multiplex PCR; TCRdb lists only in-frame clones, some missing. The repertoire includes around 46,000 clones, approximately 85% of them detected once, and approximately 33% sits in the top ten. Sequencing was done on a sample of peripheral blood. The receptors originated from a woman at least 80 years old with COVID-19, enrolled during active disease.

This sequence joins TRBV7-8 and TRBJ2-3; TRBD2 agrees at 7 bases. The CDR3 covers 14 residues. V lost 2 bases and J lost 4; bases outside the gene matches: 3. CDR1 SGHVS and CDR2 FQNEAQ come from the germline V gene. CDR3 residues: CASSLREVADTQYF. The CDR3 region has the DNA TGTGCCAGCAGCTTACGGGAGGTGGCAGATACGCAGTATTTT.

This clone occurred once. The DNA of the CDR3 is TGTGCCAGCAGTTCTATGAACACTGAAGCTTTCTTT. This gives the protein CASSSMNTEAFF. This chain uses TRBV12-3 or TRBV12-4 with TRBJ1-1; D is uncertain. This CDR3 has 12 residues. Trimming removed 4 bases at V and 0 bases at J, with 3 bases between.

This clone is classed as large. The V and J genes are TRBV9 and TRBJ2-1, with D tentatively TRBD1 (5 bases). Between the trimmed V and J ends, which lost 1 base and 4 bases, there was a span of 12 bases. The V gene's germline CDR1 is SGDLS and CDR2 YYNGEE. This CDR3 is built from 15 residues. The CDR3 is CASSVQGAGYNEQFF. The DNA of the CDR3 is TGTGCCAGCAGCGTACAAGGGGCAGGATACAATGAGCAGTTCTTC.

This clone has a handful of counts. The genes are TRBV3-1 (or the pseudogene TRBV3-2) and TRBJ2-7, with D perhaps matching TRBD1 (5 bases). In germline, CDR1 is LGHDT, CDR2 YNNKEL (reference sequence). Trimming removed 0 bases from V and 0 bases from J, with 12 bases in between. CDR3 length equals 16 residues. The chain's CDR3 is CASSQDRARVSYEQYF. Here the CDR3 DNA reads TGTGCCAGCAGCCAAGATAGGGCCAGGGTCTCCTACGAGCAGTACTTC.

In its sample, this clone was seen a few times. The genes are TRBV2 and TRBJ1-1, with a possible D match to TRBD1 (6 bases). In germline, CDR1 is SNHLY, CDR2 FYNNEI. The CDR3 extends over 11 amino acids. The germline V and J ends were trimmed by 4 bases and 8 bases, with 8 bases remaining between them. In DNA, the CDR3 is TGTGCCAGCAGTGGACAGGCAGAAGCTTTCTTT. Its protein product is CASSGQAEAFF.

The chain uses TRBV6-5 and TRBJ2-3; a weak D match, TRBD2 (5 bases). The CDR3 covers 15 residues. The V gene lost 8 bases and the J gene lost 1 base, with 16 bases spanning the gap. The V gene's germline CDR1 is MNHEY and CDR2 SVGAGI. This CDR3 reads CASGGWETGTDTQYF. The DNA of the CDR3 is TGTGCCAGCGGCGGTTGGGAGACGGGCACAGATACGCAGTATTTT.

Turning to this clone: At one boundary the junction diverges from the germline segment, which might be a read error. V usage is TRBV14 and J usage is TRBJ1-2; 8 bases fit TRBD1. Germline V gene lookup returns CDR1 SGHDN and CDR2 FVKESK. The CDR3 runs 15 residues. CDR3 nucleotides: TGTGCCAGCAGCCAATTCCCGGACAGGGCCTATCGCTACACCTTC. Translated, it gives CASSQFPDRAYRYTF.

This chain connects TRBV19 to TRBJ1-2; D unresolved. Germline V lookup: CDR1 LNHDA, CDR2 SQIVND (reference sequence). CDR3 size: 15 residues. Trimming shortened V by 3 bases and J by 4 bases, and 15 bases separated the two germline ends. CDR3 region: CASSIGPGSGYGYTF. In DNA, the CDR3 is TGTGCCAGTAGTATTGGTCCGGGGTCGGGCTATGGCTACACCTTC.

In nucleotides, the CDR3 is TGTGCCAGCAGTGAACTGACTAGAACCTACGAGCAGTACTTC. Translating it yields CASSELTRTYEQYF. This chain links TRBV6-1 with TRBJ2-7; perhaps TRBD2 as D (6 bases). V was trimmed by 2 bases and J by 2 bases, leaving 10 bases between them. CDR1 MNHNS and CDR2 SASEGT come from the germline V gene. This CDR3 has 14 residues.